Following are 13 T cell receptor beta chains from one sample sequenced in a study of OX40 agonist ivuxolimab in advanced cancers. Receptors were amplified or captured by the immunoSEQ multiplex PCR assay. TCRdb limited this immuneACCESS table to in-frame rearrangements with V and J called. A share of clones is missing; checked studies link under half to unresolved V genes, and the rest is unexplained. The sample table records about 35,000 clones; 90% to 95% of these occur just once. The ten biggest clones cover less than 25% of the sample. Sequenced here: CD4+ or CD8+ T cells sorted from blood, sampled in a trial of the OX40 agonist ivuxolimab. The receptor source for this set is an adult with an advanced solid tumor such as melanoma, head and neck, liver or kidney cancer.

This clone appeared a single time. This chain uses TRBV4-1 with TRBJ2-7, with 8 positions matching TRBD2. V was clipped by 1 base and J by 0 bases; unmatched bases: 8. CDR3 length: 17 residues. Germline V gene data show CDR1 as MGHRA and CDR2 as YSYEKL. CDR3 region: CASSQGPSSGYSYEQYF. As DNA, the CDR3 is TGCGCCAGCAGCCAAGGTCCCTCTAGCGGGTACTCCTACGAGCAGTACTTC.

V usage is TRBV7-8 and J usage is TRBJ2-5; 12 nucleotides agree with TRBD2. Germline trimming cut 2 bases from V and 5 bases from J; bases unmatched to any gene: 9. This CDR3 comprises 17 residues. Germline CDR1 is SGHVS and CDR2 is FQNEAQ. Here the CDR3 DNA reads TGTGCCAGCAGCTTATGGGCTAGCGGGAGGGTTGAGGAGACCCAGTACTTC. Its translation is CASSLWASGRVEETQYF. The whole variable domain, remainder taken from reference TRBV7-8 and TRBJ2-5, is GAGVSQSPRYKVAKRGQDVALRCDPISGHVSLFWYQQALGQGPEFLTYFQNEAQLDKSGLPSDRFFAERPEGSVSTLKIQRTQQEDSAVYLCASSLWASGRVEETQYFGPGTRLLVL.

J is TRBJ2-7 and V is TRBV2, with a possible D match to TRBD1 (7 bases). The CDR3 runs 15 residues. The V and J ends lost 6 bases and 3 bases respectively, with 18 bases between them. Germline lookup yields CDR1 SNHLY and CDR2 FYNNEI. CDR3 residues: CASSTDRDFYYEQYF. The DNA for the CDR3 is TGTGCCAGCAGCACTGACAGGGACTTTTACTACGAGCAGTACTTC.

This rearrangement joins TRBV6-5 to TRBJ2-7; maybe TRBD2 (6 bases). The V end was cut by 0 bases, the J end by 6 bases, with 15 bases between. This CDR3 spans 15 amino acids. The V gene's germline CDR1 is MNHEY and CDR2 SVGAGI. For the CDR3, the DNA is TGTGCCAGCAGTTACTCGATAACGGGAGAGCGCGAGCAGTACTTC. It translates to CASSYSITGEREQYF.

The chain links TRBV27 to TRBJ2-2; no definite D call. V lost 6 bases and J 0 bases, leaving 8 bases between the germline ends. This CDR3 is built from 14 residues. Germline values: CDR1 MNHEY, CDR2 SMNVEV (reference sequence). Here the CDR3 reads CASSDGTNTGELFF. The CDR3 DNA reads TGTGCCAGCAGCGATGGTACGAACACCGGGGAGCTGTTTTTT.

The chain has TRBV5-1 and TRBJ2-7, with 7 positions matching TRBD1. The junction had 9 bases not matched to a gene; V was cut back by 4 bases and J by 5 bases. This CDR3 is 14 amino acids long. Germline V lookup: CDR1 SGHRS, CDR2 YFSETQ. DNA of the CDR3: TGCGCCAGCAGCATGACGACAGGGACAGACGAGCAGTACTTC. It specifies CASSMTTGTDEQYF.

This chain uses TRBV19 with TRBJ2-7, with 9 bases aligning to TRBD1. The V gene end was trimmed by 10 bases and the J gene end by 4 bases; junction bases not matched to a gene: 11. CDR1 is LNHDA, CDR2 SQIVND, per germline (reference sequence). This CDR3 has 14 residues. CDR3 in DNA: TGTGCCACCGCCTTCGGGGACAGGGTATACGAGCAGTACTTC. This encodes CATAFGDRVYEQYF.

This chain links TRBV27 with TRBJ1-5; TRBD1 is a possible D gene (5 bases). The CDR3 loop spans 14 amino acids. Germline V gene sequence: CDR1 MNHEY, CDR2 SMNVEV (reference sequence). Trimming stripped 2 bases from V and 2 bases from J, with 7 bases between. For the CDR3, the DNA is TGTGCCAGCAGTTTAAGAGGGGGCAATCAGCCCCAGCATTTT. Translating gives CASSLRGGNQPQHF.

The V gene is TRBV13, the J gene TRBJ2-7, with 10 bases fitting TRBD1. The V and J ends lost 3 bases and 4 bases, in that order; junction bases with no gene match: 6. The CDR3 has 15 residues. Germline V gene data show CDR1 as PRHDT and CDR2 as FYEKMQ (reference sequence). The CDR3 DNA is TGTGCCAGCAGCTTTCCCGGGACAGGGGTTTACGAGCAGTACTTC. It encodes CASSFPGTGVYEQYF.

The J gene is TRBJ2-3, the V gene TRBV5-4; D is uncertain. Germline lookup yields CDR1 SGHNT and CDR2 YYREEE (reference sequence). The CDR3 has 14 amino acids. V was clipped by 0 bases and J by 4 bases, with 9 bases between them. For the CDR3, the DNA is TGTGCCAGCAGCTTGGATCTTGGCCCAGATACGCAGTATTTT. This translates into CASSLDLGPDTQYF. The full variable domain, its missing parts supplied by reference TRBV5-4 and TRBJ2-3, is ETGVTQSPTHLIKTRGQQVTLRCSSQSGHNTVSWYQQALGQGPQFIFQYYREEENGRGNFPPRFSGLQFPNYSSELNVNALELDDSALYLCASSLDLGPDTQYFGPGTRLTVL.

V is TRBV9 and J is TRBJ2-7; the D gene is possibly TRBD1 (6 bases). With 3 bases removed from V and 0 bases from J, the gap between germline ends came to 10 bases. This CDR3 spans 14 amino acids. Germline V gives CDR1 SGDLS, CDR2 YYNGEE. CDR3 DNA: TGTGCCAGCAGCGACCGGGACAACTCCTACGAGCAGTACTTC. Encoded protein: CASSDRDNSYEQYF.

This clone was picked up one time. V usage is TRBV11-1 and J usage is TRBJ2-3; D assignment may be TRBD1 or TRBD2 (5 bases each). Germline assignment: CDR1 SGHAT and CDR2 FQDESV (reference sequence). Trimming shortened V by 5 bases and J by 2 bases, and 14 bases separated the two germline ends. This CDR3 is built from 15 residues. The CDR3 loop is CASSQDGATTDTQYF. CDR3 nucleotide sequence: TGTGCCAGCAGCCAAGACGGGGCGACCACAGATACGCAGTATTTT.

This rearrangement joins TRBV7-9 to TRBJ1-2, with D uncertain. CDR1 is SEHNR and CDR2 is FQNEAQ in the germline V gene (reference sequence). The CDR3 is 12 residues long. V was pared by 3 bases and J by 5 bases, with 7 bases between. For the CDR3, the DNA is TGTGCCAGCAGCTTGAACAGATATGGCTACACCTTC. It codes for CASSLNRYGYTF.